The present T cell receptor beta chain was sequenced within a study of blood T cell repertoires in COVID-19. Across the whole study: From the United States, Italy and Spain came samples of acute and convalescent COVID-19. T cells, B-cell-depleted T cells, or PBMCs provided the cDNA or gDNA that served as material.

CDR1 and CDR2 from the germline V gene are SGHAT and FQNNGV. The V segment lost 5 bases and the J segment 4 bases; nucleotides outside the gene matches: 6. There are 15 residues in the CDR3. How the authors handled the data: Amplification of reference gene primers provided the estimated nucleated cell counts. Clones were read by immunoSEQ multiplex PCR, and TCRdb kept only the in-frame ones, dropping some. V and J calls and clone size are those listed in that table; D and trimming were worked out from the DNA. Among fewer than 40,000 clones listed, around 85% were seen once. The TCR comes from a woman aged 80 or over with active or convalescent COVID-19. Specimen: peripheral blood. The chain links TRBV11-2 to TRBJ2-3; 10 positions match TRBD2. CDR3 loop: CASSPGAGGPDTQYF. The CDR3 DNA reads TGTGCCAGCAGCCCAGGAGCGGGGGGGCCAGATACGCAGTATTTT.